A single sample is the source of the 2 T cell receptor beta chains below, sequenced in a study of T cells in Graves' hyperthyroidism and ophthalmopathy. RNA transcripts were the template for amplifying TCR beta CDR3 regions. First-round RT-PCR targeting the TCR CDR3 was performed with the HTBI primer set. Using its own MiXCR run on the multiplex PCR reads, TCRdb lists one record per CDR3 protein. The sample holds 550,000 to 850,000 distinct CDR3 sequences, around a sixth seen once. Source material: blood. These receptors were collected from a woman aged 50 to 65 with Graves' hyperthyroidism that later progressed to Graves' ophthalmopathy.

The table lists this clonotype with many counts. CDR3 amino acids: CASSHSYSGDEKLFF. The CDR3 coding sequence is TGTGCCAGCAGCCATAGTTACAGTGGTGATGAAAAACTGTTTTTT. The gene calls are TRBV3-1 and TRBJ1-4; D remains ambiguous. This CDR3 comprises 15 residues. From germline, CDR1 is LGHDT and CDR2 YNNKEL (reference sequence). Trimming took off 3 bases at V and 6 bases at J, with 14 bases between the two ends.

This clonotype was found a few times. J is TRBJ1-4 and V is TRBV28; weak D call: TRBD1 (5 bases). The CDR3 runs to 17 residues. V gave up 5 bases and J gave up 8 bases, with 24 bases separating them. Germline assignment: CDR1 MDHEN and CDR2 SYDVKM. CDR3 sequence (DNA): TGTGCCAGCAGTCCCGGGGACCCGAATTGGGGATTGGAAAAACTGTTTTTT. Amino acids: CASSPGDPNWGLEKLFF.